This TCR beta chain was documented in a study of blood T cell repertoires in COVID-19. About the study: Samples representing acute and convalescent COVID-19 were sourced from the United States, Italy and Spain.

With V trimmed by 3 bases and J by 3 bases, 2 bases remained unmatched. Looked up from germline, CDR1 is LNHDA and CDR2 is SQIVND (reference sequence). The CDR3 covers 15 residues. Authors' analysis steps: Nucleated cell counts were estimated from reference gene primer amplification. Generated by immunoSEQ multiplex PCR, the TCRdb table keeps only in-frame clones and is missing some. V and J calls and clone size come straight from that table; D and trimming were deduced from the DNA. The repertoire holds 120,000 or so clones, with 87% as singletons. The source of this sequence is a woman aged 70-85 years with acute or convalescent COVID-19. The sample was peripheral blood. The chain joins TRBV19 to TRBJ2-2, with 9 nucleotides matching TRBD2. CDR3 protein: CASSMTSGYTGELFF. CDR3 DNA: TGTGCCAGTAGTATGACTAGCGGATACACCGGGGAGCTGTTTTTT.